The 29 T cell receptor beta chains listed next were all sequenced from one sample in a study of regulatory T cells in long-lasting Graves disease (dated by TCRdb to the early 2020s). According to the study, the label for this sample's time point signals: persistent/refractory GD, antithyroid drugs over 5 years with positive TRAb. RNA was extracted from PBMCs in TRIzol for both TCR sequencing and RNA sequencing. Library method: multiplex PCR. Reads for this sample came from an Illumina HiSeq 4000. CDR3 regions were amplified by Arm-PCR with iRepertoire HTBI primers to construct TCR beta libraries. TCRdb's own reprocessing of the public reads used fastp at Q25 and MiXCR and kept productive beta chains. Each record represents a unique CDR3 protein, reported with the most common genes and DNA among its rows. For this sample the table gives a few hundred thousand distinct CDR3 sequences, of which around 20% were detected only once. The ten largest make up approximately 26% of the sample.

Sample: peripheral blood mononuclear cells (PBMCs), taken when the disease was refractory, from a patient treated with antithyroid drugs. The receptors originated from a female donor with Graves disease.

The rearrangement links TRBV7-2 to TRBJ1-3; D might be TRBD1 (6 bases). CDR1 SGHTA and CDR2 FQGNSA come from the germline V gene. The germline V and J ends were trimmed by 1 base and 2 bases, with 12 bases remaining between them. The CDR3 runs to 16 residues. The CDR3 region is CASSLGTVNTGNTIYF. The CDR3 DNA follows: TGTGCCAGCAGCTTAGGGACAGTGAATACTGGAAACACCATATATTTT.

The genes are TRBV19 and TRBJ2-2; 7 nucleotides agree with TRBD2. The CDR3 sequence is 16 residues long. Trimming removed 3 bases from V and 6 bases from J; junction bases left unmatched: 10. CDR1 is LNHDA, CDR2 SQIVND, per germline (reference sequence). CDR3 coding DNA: TGTGCCAGTAGTATCCCCGATGTGGCGGGAGCCGGGGAGCTGTTTTTT. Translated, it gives CASSIPDVAGAGELFF.

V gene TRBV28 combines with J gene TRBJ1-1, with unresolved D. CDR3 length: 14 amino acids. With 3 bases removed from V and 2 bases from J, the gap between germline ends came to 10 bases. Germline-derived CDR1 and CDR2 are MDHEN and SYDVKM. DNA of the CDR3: TGTGCCAGCAGTTTTCCAGATAGAAACACTGAAGCTTTCTTT. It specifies CASSFPDRNTEAFF.

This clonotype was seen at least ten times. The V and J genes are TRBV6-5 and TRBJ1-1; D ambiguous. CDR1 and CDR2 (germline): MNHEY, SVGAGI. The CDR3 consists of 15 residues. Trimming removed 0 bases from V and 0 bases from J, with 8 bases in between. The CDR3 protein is CASSYSRSLNTEAFF. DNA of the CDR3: TGTGCCAGCAGTTACTCGCGCAGCTTGAACACTGAAGCTTTCTTT.

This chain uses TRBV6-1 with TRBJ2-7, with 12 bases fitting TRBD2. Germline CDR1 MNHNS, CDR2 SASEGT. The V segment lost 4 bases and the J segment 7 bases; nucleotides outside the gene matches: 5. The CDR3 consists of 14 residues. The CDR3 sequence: CASSGTSGAREQYF. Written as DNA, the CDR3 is TGTGCCAGCAGTGGGACTAGCGGGGCGCGGGAGCAGTACTTC.

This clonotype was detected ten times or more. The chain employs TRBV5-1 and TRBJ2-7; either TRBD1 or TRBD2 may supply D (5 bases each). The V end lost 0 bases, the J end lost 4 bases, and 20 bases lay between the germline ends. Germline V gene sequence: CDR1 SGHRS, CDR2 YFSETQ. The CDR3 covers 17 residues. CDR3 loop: CASSLVPYGTESYEQYF. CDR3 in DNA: TGCGCCAGCAGCTTGGTACCTTACGGGACGGAAAGTTACGAGCAGTACTTC.

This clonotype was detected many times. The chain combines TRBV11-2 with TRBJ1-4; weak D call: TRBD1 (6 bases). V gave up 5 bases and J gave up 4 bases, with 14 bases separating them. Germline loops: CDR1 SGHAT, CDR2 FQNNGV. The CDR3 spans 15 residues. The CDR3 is CASSPGQTINEKLFF. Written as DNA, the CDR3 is TGTGCCAGCAGCCCCGGACAGACCATTAATGAAAAACTGTTTTTT. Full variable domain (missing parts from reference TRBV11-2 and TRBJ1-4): EAGVAQSPRYKIIEKRQSVAFWCNPISGHATLYWYQQILGQGPKLLIQFQNNGVVDDSQLPKDRFSAERLKGVDSTLKIQPAKLEDSAVYLCASSPGQTINEKLFFGSGTQLSVL.

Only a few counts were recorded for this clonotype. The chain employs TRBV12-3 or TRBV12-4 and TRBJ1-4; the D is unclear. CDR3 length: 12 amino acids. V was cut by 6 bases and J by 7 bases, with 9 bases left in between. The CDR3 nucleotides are TGTGCCAGCAGCTTGGGAGGTGAAAAACTGTTTTTT. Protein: CASSLGGEKLFF.

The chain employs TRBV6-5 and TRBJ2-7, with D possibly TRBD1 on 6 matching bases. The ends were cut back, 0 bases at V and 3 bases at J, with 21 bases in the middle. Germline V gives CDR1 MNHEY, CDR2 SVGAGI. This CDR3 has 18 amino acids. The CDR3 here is CASSYSWGPLGAGYEQYF. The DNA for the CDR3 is TGTGCCAGCAGTTACTCATGGGGGCCTCTAGGGGCTGGCTACGAGCAGTACTTC.

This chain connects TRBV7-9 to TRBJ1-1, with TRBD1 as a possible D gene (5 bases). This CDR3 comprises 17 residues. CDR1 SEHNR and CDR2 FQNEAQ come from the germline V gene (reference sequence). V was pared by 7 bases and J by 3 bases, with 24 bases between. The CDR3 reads CASTTVAGLSVYTEAFF. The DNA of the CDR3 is TGTGCCAGCACCACAGTGGCAGGGCTATCGGTGTACACTGAAGCTTTCTTT.

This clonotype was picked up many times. The CDR3 protein is CASSAGFEKLFF. CDR3 sequence (DNA): TGTGCCAGCAGCGCAGGGTTTGAAAAACTGTTTTTT. The gene calls are TRBV2 and TRBJ1-4, with a possible D match to TRBD1 (5 bases). The CDR3 is made up of 12 amino acids. Looked up from germline, CDR1 is SNHLY and CDR2 is FYNNEI. V was shortened by 6 bases and J by 7 bases, with 9 bases between the two germline ends.

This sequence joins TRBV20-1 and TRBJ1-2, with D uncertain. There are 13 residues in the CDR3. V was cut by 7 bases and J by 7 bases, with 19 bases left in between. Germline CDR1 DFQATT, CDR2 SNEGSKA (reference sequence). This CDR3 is CSVSSQRDRGYTF. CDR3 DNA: TGCAGTGTTTCTTCTCAGCGTGATCGTGGCTACACCTTC.

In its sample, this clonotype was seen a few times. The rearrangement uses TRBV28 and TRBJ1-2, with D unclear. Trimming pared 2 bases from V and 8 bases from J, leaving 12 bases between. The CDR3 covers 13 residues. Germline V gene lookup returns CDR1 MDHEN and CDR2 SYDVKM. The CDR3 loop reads CASSLPTITGYTF. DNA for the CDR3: TGTGCCAGCAGTTTACCCACGATTACGGGCTACACCTTC.

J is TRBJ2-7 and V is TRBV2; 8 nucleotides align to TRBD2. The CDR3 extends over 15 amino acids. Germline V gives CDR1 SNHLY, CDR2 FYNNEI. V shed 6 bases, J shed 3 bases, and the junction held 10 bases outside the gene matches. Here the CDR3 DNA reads TGTGCCAGCAGCCCGTTAGCGGGACCCTTCTACGAGCAGTACTTC. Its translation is CASSPLAGPFYEQYF.

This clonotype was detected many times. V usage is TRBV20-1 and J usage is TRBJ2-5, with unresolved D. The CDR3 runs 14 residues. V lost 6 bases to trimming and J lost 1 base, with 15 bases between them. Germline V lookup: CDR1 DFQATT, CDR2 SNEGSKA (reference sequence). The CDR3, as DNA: TGCAGTGCGCAGAGACCCGAGCCCCAAGAGACCCAGTACTTC. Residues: CSAQRPEPQETQYF.

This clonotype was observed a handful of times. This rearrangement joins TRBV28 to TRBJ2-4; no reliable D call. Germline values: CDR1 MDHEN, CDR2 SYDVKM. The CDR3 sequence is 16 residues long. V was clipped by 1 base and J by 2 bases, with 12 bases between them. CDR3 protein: CASSLSVQSSKNIQYF. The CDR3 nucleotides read TGTGCCAGCAGTTTATCCGTTCAATCCTCCAAAAACATTCAGTACTTC. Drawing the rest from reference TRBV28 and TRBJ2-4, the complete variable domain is DVKVTQSSRYLVKRTGEKVFLECVQDMDHENMFWYRQDPGLGLRLIYFSYDVKMKEKGDIPEGYSVSREKKERFSLILESASTNQTSMYLCASSLSVQSSKNIQYFGAGTRLSVL.

In DNA form, the CDR3 reads TGCGCCAGCAGCCAAGGGGACAGGGAACAGACCCAGTACTTC. Translated: CASSQGDREQTQYF. The chain is built from TRBV4-1 and TRBJ2-5, with 9 bases that match TRBD1. The V segment lost 1 base and the J segment 6 bases; nucleotides outside the gene matches: 3. The germline V gene encodes CDR1 MGHRA and CDR2 YSYEKL. The CDR3 totals 14 residues.

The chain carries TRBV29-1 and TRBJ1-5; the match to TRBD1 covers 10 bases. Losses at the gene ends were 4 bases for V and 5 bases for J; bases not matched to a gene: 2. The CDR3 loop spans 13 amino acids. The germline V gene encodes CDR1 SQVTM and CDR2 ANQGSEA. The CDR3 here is CSVVTGGDQPQHF. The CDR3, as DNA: TGCAGCGTTGTGACAGGGGGCGATCAGCCCCAGCATTTT.

CDR3 residues: CAISLAGGTYEQYF. The CDR3 nucleotides read TGTGCCATCAGTCTGGCAGGGGGGACCTACGAGCAGTACTTC. The chain uses TRBV10-3 and TRBJ2-7; perhaps TRBD1 as D (7 bases). CDR3 length equals 14 residues. V gave up 5 bases and J gave up 2 bases, with 13 bases separating them. CDR1 is ENHRY, CDR2 SYGVKD, per germline.

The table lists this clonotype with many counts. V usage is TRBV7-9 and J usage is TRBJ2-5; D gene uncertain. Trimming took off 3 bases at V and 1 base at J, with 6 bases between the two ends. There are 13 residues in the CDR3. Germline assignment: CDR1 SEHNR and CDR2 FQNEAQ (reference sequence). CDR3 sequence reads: CASSFSSQETQYF. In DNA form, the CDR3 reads TGTGCCAGCAGCTTTTCATCCCAAGAGACCCAGTACTTC.

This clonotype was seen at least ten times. DNA for the CDR3: TGTGCCATCAGTGATGCTAGGACCCCTTGGGAGACCCAGTACTTC. Encoded protein: CAISDARTPWETQYF. This sequence joins TRBV10-3 and TRBJ2-5; no clear D. Germline V gene lookup returns CDR1 ENHRY and CDR2 SYGVKD. The CDR3 is 15 amino acids. Between the trimmed V and J ends, which lost 3 bases and 5 bases, there was a span of 16 bases.

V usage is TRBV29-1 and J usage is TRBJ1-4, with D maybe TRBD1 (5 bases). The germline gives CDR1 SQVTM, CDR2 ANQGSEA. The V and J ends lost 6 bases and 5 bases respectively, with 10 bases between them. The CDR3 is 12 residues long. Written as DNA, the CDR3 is TGCAGCGTGGGACTTAGGAATGAAAAACTGTTTTTT. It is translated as CSVGLRNEKLFF.

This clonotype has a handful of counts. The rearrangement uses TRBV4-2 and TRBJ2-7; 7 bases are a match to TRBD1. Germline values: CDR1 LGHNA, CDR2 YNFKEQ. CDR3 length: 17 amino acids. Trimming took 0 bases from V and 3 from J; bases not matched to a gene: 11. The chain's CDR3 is CASSQDTLDRADYEQYF. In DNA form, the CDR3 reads TGTGCCAGCAGCCAAGATACCCTCGACAGGGCTGACTACGAGCAGTACTTC.

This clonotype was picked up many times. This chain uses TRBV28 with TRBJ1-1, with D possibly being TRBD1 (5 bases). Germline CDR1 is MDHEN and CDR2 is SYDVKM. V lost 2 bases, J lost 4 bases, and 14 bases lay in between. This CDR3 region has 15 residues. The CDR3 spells CASSLKAGRATEAFF. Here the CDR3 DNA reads TGTGCCAGCAGTTTAAAAGCAGGGAGAGCCACTGAAGCTTTCTTT. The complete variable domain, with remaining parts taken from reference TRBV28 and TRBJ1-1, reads DVKVTQSSRYLVKRTGEKVFLECVQDMDHENMFWYRQDPGLGLRLIYFSYDVKMKEKGDIPEGYSVSREKKERFSLILESASTNQTSMYLCASSLKAGRATEAFFGQGTRLTVV.

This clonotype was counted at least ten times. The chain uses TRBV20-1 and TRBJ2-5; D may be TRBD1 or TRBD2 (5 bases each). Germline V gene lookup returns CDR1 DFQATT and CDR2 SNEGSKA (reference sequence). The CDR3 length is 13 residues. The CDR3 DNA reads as TGCAGGGTGGGGGATGGCGGGCAAGAGACCCAGTACTTC. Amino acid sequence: CRVGDGGQETQYF.

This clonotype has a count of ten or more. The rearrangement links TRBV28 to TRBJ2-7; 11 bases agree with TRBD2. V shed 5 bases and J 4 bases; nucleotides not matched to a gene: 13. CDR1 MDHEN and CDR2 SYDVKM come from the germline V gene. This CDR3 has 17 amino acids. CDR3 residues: CASSATPGLAVVYEQYF. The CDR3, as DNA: TGTGCCAGCAGTGCCACGCCGGGACTAGCGGTCGTTTACGAGCAGTACTTC. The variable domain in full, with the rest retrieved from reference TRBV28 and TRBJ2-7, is DVKVTQSSRYLVKRTGEKVFLECVQDMDHENMFWYRQDPGLGLRLIYFSYDVKMKEKGDIPEGYSVSREKKERFSLILESASTNQTSMYLCASSATPGLAVVYEQYFGPGTRLTVT.

CDR3 residues: CASSEGVLGYGFPTGELFF. The CDR3, as DNA: TGTGCCAGCAGTGAAGGGGTTCTAGGGTATGGTTTTCCGACCGGGGAGCTGTTTTTT. V is TRBV2 and J is TRBJ2-2; D is undetermined. The ends were cut back, 1 base at V and 5 bases at J, with 23 bases in the middle. This CDR3 has 19 residues. Germline CDR1 reads SNHLY; CDR2 reads FYNNEI.

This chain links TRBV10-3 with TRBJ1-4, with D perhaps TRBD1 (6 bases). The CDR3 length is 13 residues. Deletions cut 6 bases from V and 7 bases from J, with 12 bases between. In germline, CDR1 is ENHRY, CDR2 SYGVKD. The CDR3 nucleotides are TGTGCCATCAGGGGGGGCATGGCTGAAAAACTGTTTTTT. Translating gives CAIRGGMAEKLFF.

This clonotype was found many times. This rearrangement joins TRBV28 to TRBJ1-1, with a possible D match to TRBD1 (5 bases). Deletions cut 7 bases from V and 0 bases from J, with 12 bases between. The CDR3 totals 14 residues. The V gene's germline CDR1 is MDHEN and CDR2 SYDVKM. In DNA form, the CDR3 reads TGTGCCAGCATTAATTCGGGACTGAACACTGAAGCTTTCTTT. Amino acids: CASINSGLNTEAFF.